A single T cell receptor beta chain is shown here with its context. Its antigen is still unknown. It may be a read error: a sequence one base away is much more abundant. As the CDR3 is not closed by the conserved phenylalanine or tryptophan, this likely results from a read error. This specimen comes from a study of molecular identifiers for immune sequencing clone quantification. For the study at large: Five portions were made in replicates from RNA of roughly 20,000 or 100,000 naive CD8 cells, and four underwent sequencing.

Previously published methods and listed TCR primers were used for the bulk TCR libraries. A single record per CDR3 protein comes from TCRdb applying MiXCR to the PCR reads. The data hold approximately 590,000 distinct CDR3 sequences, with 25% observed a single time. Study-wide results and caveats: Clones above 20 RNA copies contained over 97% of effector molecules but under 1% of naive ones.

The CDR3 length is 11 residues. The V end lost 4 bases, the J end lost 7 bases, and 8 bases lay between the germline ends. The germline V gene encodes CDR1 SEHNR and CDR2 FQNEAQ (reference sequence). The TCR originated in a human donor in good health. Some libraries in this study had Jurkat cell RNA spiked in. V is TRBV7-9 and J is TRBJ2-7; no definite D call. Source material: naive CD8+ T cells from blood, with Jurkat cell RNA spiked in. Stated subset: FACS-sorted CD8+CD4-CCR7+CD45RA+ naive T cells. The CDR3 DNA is TGTGCCAGCAGCTCCCGTGAAGAGCAGTACTTA. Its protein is CASSSREEQYL.